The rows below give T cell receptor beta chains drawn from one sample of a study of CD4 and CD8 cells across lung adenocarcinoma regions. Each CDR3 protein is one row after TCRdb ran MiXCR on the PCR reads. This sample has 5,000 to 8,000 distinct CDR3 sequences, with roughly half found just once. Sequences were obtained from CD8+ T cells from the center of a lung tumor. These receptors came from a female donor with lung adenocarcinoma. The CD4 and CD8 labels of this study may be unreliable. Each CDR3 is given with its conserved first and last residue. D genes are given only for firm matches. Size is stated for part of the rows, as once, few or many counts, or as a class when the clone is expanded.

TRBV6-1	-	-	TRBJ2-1	TGTGCCAGCAGTCGGCCAGGCCCTTATAGGGAGCAGTTCTTC	CASSRPGPYREQFF
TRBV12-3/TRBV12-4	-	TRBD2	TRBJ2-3	TGCCGCGGCACGGGGCGGGGTGCGGGAGACATTCAGTATTTT	CRGTGRGAGDIQYF
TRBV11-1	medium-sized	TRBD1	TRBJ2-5	TGTGCCAGCAGCTCCCGGGACAGGGGGTACCAAGAGACCCAGTACTTC	CASSSRDRGYQETQYF
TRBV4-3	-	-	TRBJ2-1	TGCGCCAGCAGCCAAACGAGAGTCACGGTTTCCTACAATGAGCAGTTCTTC	CASSQTRVTVSYNEQFF
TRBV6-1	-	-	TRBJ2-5	TGTGCGGGCAGTGGGGGGACTTTCCAAGATACCCAGTATTTC	CAGSGGTFQDTQYF
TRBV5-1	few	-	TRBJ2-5	TGCGCCAGCACCCCGGGGTCGACTCAAGAGACCCAGTACTTC	CASTPGSTQETQYF
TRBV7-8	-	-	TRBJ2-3	TGTGCCAGCAGCTTGTGGACGTTTAGCACAGATACGCAGTATTTT	CASSLWTFSTDTQYF
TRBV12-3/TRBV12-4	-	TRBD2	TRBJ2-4	TGTGCCAGCAGTTTAGCGGAAGGCGGGAGGGCCGTCAAAAACATTCAGTACTTC	CASSLAEGGRAVKNIQYF
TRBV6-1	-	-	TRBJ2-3	TGTGCCAGCAAGCTGGCGGAGAGAGTCACAGATACGCAGTATTTC	CASKLAERVTDTQYF
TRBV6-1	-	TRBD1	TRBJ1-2	TGTGCCAGCAGTGAAGCGCCGGACAGGGGGCCTGGCTACACCTTC	CASSEAPDRGPGYTF
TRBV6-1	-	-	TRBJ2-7	TGTGCCAGCTCCCACTCGGGGCCAGGAGCCCAAGACATGCAGTACTTC	CASSHSGPGAQDMQYF
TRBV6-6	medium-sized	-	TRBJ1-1	TGTGCCAGCAGTTCAAGGGAGAACACTGAAGCTTTCTTT	CASSSRENTEAFF
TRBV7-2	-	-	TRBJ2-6	TGTGCCAGCAGCACGGGCGCCCCTCCGTGCTCCAACGAGCAGTATTTC	CASSTGAPPCSNEQYF
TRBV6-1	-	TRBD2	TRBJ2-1	TGTGCGGGCAGCGGGGGGGGGGCGGGAGATACCCAGTTCTTC	CAGSGGGAGDTQFF
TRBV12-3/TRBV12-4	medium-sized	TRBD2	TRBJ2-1	TGTGCCAGCAGTTTATCCCCTAGCGGGGGGGCAAATGAGCAGTTCTTC	CASSLSPSGGANEQFF
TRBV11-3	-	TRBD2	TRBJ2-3	TGTGCCCGCGTCTCGGGGGGGGGGCCCGAAGATACGCAGTATTTC	CARVSGGGPEDTQYF
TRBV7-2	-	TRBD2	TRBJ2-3	TGTGCCAGCATGATTAGCGGGGGGGGGGGTGACCAAGATACGCAGTATTTC	CASMISGGGGDQDTQYF
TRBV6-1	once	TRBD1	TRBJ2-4	TGTGCCAGCTTCCAGACAGGGGAAAACATTCAGTACTTC	CASFQTGENIQYF
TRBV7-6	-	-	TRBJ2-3	TGTGCCAGCAGCTTAGGGACCCTCGCCCCAGATACGCAGTATTTT	CASSLGTLAPDTQYF
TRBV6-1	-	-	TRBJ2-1	TGTGCCAGCAATGGGAACAGGGTGTACAATGAGCAGTTCTTC	CASNGNRVYNEQFF
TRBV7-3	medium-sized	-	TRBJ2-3	TGTGCCAGCAGCTTAACCGTGAGCACAGATACGCAGTATTTT	CASSLTVSTDTQYF
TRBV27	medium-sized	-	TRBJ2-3	TGTGCCAGCAGCTCCCCCGGACAGTCAGATACGCAGTATTTT	CASSSPGQSDTQYF
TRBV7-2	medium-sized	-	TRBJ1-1	TGTGCCAGCAGCTCTCTGACGACTGGTGGGGTCACTGAAGCTTTCTTT	CASSSLTTGGVTEAFF
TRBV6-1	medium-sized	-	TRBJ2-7	TGTGCCAGCAGTGAATACGAGCAGTACTTC	CASSEYEQYF
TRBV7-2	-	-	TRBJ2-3	TGTGCGGGGCCCGGCGGCCGTAGCCCAGAGACCCAGTATTTC	CAGPGGRSPETQYF
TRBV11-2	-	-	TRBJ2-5	TGTGCCGGGGGCCTGGGGGGGGGCGAGGAGGAGACCCAGTACTTC	CAGGLGGGEEETQYF
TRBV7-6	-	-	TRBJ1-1	TGTGCCAGCAGCTTAGCGACTGGAAACACTGAAGCTTCCTTC	CASSLATGNTEASF
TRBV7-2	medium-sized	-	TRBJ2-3	TGTGCCAGCACCCCAGGGGGCACAGATACGCAGTATTTT	CASTPGGTDTQYF
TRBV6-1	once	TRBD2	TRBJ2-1	TGTGCCAGCAGTGAAGCGGGGGGCGGGGGGGGGGACCAAGATACCCAGTTCTTC	CASSEAGGGGGDQDTQFF
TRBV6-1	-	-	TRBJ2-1	TGTGCCAGCACCGCTGCCGGCTCGGGCCGGAGAGCCACAAACATGCAGTACTTT	CASTAAGSGRRATNMQYF
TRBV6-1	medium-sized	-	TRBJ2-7	TGTGCCAGCAGTGAATTTTTTATTTATTACGAGCAGTACTTC	CASSEFFIYYEQYF
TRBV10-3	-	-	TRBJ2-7	TGTGCCACGGGGCACTCCGCCATGGACACGCAGTACTTC	CATGHSAMDTQYF
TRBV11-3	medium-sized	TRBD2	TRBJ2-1	TGTGCCAGCAGCTTAGTGGCTAGCGGGTTCAATGAGCAGTTCTTC	CASSLVASGFNEQFF
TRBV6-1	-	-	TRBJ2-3	TGTGCCAGCAGTGTCCACGCGTCTGTCGGCGCCGGGACGCAGTATTTT	CASSVHASVGAGTQYF
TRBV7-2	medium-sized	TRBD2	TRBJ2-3	TGTGCCAGCAGCCCCCGGCCGGGACTAGTGGCAGATACGCAGTATTTT	CASSPRPGLVADTQYF
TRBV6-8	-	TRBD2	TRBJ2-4	TGTGCGGGCTGTGATGCGGGGGGCGGGGGGCGTGACCAAGATACCCAGTACTTC	CAGCDAGGGGRDQDTQYF
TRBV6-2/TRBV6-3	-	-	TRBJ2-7	TGTGCCAGCAGTTACTGGCAGCGAAACCCCGAGCAGTACTTC	CASSYWQRNPEQYF
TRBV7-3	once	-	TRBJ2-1	TGTGCCAGCAGCCCCTATCAGTCCAATGAGCAGTTCTTC	CASSPYQSNEQFF
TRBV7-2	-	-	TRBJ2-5	TGTGCCAGCAGCCCCGGCCCTGGGAAGACCCAGTACTTC	CASSPGPGKTQYF
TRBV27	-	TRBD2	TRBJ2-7	TGTGCCAGCAGCTCCTACGGGAGGGGGGGCGAGCAGTACTTC	CASSSYGRGGEQYF
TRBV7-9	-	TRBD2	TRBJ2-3	TGTGCCAGCAGGGTATTTTTAGCGGGGACCACAGATACGCAGTATTTC	CASRVFLAGTTDTQYF
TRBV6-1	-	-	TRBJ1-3	TGTGCCAGCAGCCCGTCACTAGACTCTGGAAACACCATATATTTT	CASSPSLDSGNTIYF
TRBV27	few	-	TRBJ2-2	TGTGCCAGCAGCCCCCGGCACACCGGGGAGCTGTTTTTT	CASSPRHTGELFF
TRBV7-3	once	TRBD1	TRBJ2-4	TGTGCCAGCAGCTTGACAGGGGGAGGCTTAAAAAACATTCAGTACTTC	CASSLTGGGLKNIQYF
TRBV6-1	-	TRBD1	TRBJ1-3	TGTGCCAGCAGGCCAGGGGGCCCCGAAGACGGAAACACCATATATTTT	CASRPGGPEDGNTIYF
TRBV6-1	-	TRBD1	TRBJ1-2	TGTGCCAGCAGCCACAGGGGGCAGGGCTATGGCTACACCTTC	CASSHRGQGYGYTF
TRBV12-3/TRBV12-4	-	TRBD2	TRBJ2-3	TGTGGCAGCACGGGGCGGGGGGCCAAAGACACGCAGTACTTT	CGSTGRGAKDTQYF
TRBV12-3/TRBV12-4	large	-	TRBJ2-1	TGTGCCAGCAGTTTTATGGGGGGGGCCGTATACAATGAGCAGTTCTTC	CASSFMGGAVYNEQFF
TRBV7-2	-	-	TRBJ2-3	TGTGCCAGCTGGTGGCTGGGAGCCAAAAACATTCAGTATTTT	CASWWLGAKNIQYF
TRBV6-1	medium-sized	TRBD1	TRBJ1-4	TGTGCCAGCGGGGGCAGGGGGCGTTACGGTGAAAAACTGTTTTTT	CASGGRGRYGEKLFF
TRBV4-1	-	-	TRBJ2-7	TGCGCCAGCAGCCAAGATAGGGGACCCCAGGACGAGCAGTACTTC	CASSQDRGPQDEQYF
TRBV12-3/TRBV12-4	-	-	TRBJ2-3	TGTGCCAGCCGGTTCCTCCGGGCTGTCCACACAGGTGCGCAGTTTTTT	CASRFLRAVHTGAQFF